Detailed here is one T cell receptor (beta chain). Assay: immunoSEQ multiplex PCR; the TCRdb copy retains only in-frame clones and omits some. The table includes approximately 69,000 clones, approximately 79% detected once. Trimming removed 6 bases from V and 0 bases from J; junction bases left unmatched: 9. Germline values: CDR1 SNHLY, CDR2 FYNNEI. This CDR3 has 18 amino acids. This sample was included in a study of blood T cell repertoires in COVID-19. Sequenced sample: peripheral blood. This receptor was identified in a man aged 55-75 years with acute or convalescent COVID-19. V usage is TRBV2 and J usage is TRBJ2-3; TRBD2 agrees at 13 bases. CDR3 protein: CASRARLAGGRSTDTQYF. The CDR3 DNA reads TGTGCCAGCAGGGCCAGACTAGCGGGGGGCAGAAGCACAGATACGCAGTATTTT.